This T cell receptor beta chain stems from a study of blood T cells in healthy people across ages. Primers used in a second PCR of roughly 6 to 11 cycles were a sample-barcoded 5' primer and a J-beta primer mix. All cDNA molecules were each tagged by a template-switch adaptor with 12 random nucleotides. In TCRdb, the 5' RACE reads were re-called with MiXCR into one record per CDR3 protein. In the table there are some 1.5 million distinct CDR3 sequences, roughly 30% of which are singletons. The junction had 8 bases not matched to a gene; V was cut back by 5 bases and J by 13 bases. CDR3 length equals 12 residues. CDR1 and CDR2 (germline): MRHNA, SNTAGT. This clonotype was found a few times. This may arise from a read error, as a much more abundant clone is one base away.

Source material: blood. This TCR derives from a woman in her twenties or thirties in good health. V is TRBV6-4 and J is TRBJ2-4; 7 bases match TRBD1. The CDR3 is CASSQGDNEQYF. In DNA, the CDR3 is TGTGCCAGCAGTCAGGGGGATAATGAGCAGTACTTC.